The rows below give T cell receptor beta chains drawn from one sample of a study. Clones were read by immunoSEQ multiplex PCR, and TCRdb kept only the in-frame ones, dropping some. The table records under 90,000 clones, 85% to 95% of them present only once. The sequencing sample was made of PBMCs. The receptors stem from a man aged 40-49 years with rheumatoid arthritis. Both conserved end residues are part of each CDR3. Each record gives: D gene, clone size, J gene, V gene, CDR3 DNA, CDR3 protein. A D gene is named only where the DNA matches it firmly. Clone sizes are given selectively: once, few, many, or a class where the clone is expanded.

D: NA; size: NA; J: TRBJ1-5; V: TRBV28; DNA: TGTGCCAGCAGTTTTTCAGGGCTCGGCAATCAGCCCCAGCATTTT; CDR3: CASSFSGLGNQPQHF
D: TRBD1; size: NA; J: TRBJ2-1; V: TRBV24-1; DNA: TGTGCCACCAGTGAGGCCGGGGGGACAGGGAGGTTTGGTGAGCAGTTCTTC; CDR3: CATSEAGGTGRFGEQFF
D: NA; size: NA; J: TRBJ1-6; V: TRBV7-8; DNA: TGTGCCAGCAGCTCTCGGGCCGTGAGCTCCTATAATTCACCCCTCCACTTT; CDR3: CASSSRAVSSYNSPLHF
D: NA; size: NA; J: TRBJ2-7; V: TRBV6-5; DNA: TGTGCCAGCAGTTACAGGGACAACGGAGAGCAGTACTTC; CDR3: CASSYRDNGEQYF
D: NA; size: NA; J: TRBJ1-4; V: TRBV5-1; DNA: TGCGCCAGCAGCCCCCTCCACAGGGACGGTGAAAAACTGTTTTTT; CDR3: CASSPLHRDGEKLFF
D: TRBD1; size: NA; J: TRBJ2-2; V: TRBV7-9; DNA: TGTGCCAGCAGCCCCCGGACGGGGACAGGGGGTAACCCCGGGGAGCTGTTTTTT; CDR3: CASSPRTGTGGNPGELFF
D: TRBD1; size: NA; J: TRBJ1-2; V: TRBV7-2; DNA: TGTGCCAGCAGCTCCTCACCGGGACAGTACCACTATGGCTACACCTTC; CDR3: CASSSSPGQYHYGYTF
D: TRBD2; size: NA; J: TRBJ2-2; V: TRBV7-3; DNA: TGTGCCAGCAGCCGAGGGACTAGCGGGGGACCCGGGGAGCTGTTTTTT; CDR3: CASSRGTSGGPGELFF
D: NA; size: NA; J: TRBJ2-3; V: TRBV28; DNA: TGTGCCAGCAGTTTCTTAGCAGGCACAGATACGCAGTATTTT; CDR3: CASSFLAGTDTQYF
D: NA; size: NA; J: TRBJ2-7; V: TRBV28; DNA: TGTGCCAGCGGAGACTTGAGCGCAGGCACCTACGAGCAGTACTTC; CDR3: CASGDLSAGTYEQYF
D: TRBD2; size: once; J: TRBJ2-2; V: TRBV19; DNA: TGTGCCGGGGGACTAACCACCGGGGAGCTGTTTTTT; CDR3: CAGGLTTGELFF
D: TRBD1; size: NA; J: TRBJ2-1; V: TRBV28; DNA: TGTGCCAGCACCCAAGGGACAGGGATGGATGAGCAGTTCTTC; CDR3: CASTQGTGMDEQFF
D: TRBD1; size: NA; J: TRBJ2-4; V: TRBV10-1; DNA: TGCGCCAGCAGTCCGGGACAGCAGTACTTC; CDR3: CASSPGQQYF
D: NA; size: NA; J: TRBJ1-1; V: TRBV28; DNA: TGTGCCAGCAGTTTGGACAGTCTGAACACTGAAGCTTTCTTT; CDR3: CASSLDSLNTEAFF
D: NA; size: NA; J: TRBJ1-1; V: TRBV19; DNA: TGTGCCAGTAGTATACGGGGATACACTGAAGCTTTCTTT; CDR3: CASSIRGYTEAFF
D: NA; size: NA; J: TRBJ2-3; V: TRBV4-1; DNA: TGCGCCAGCAGCGTCGTAGGACCCACAGATACGCAGTATTTT; CDR3: CASSVVGPTDTQYF
D: TRBD1; size: NA; J: TRBJ1-1; V: TRBV6-5; DNA: TGTGCCGGCGGGAGGACAGGGGGCATGAACACTGAAGCTTTCTTT; CDR3: CAGGRTGGMNTEAFF
D: NA; size: NA; J: TRBJ2-1; V: TRBV7-2; DNA: TGTGCCAGCAGCTTAACGCGGAATGAGCAGTTCTTC; CDR3: CASSLTRNEQFF
D: TRBD1; size: NA; J: TRBJ1-2; V: TRBV19; DNA: TGTGCCATTGAATCAGGGGGAGCGGACTATGGCTACACCTTC; CDR3: CAIESGGADYGYTF
D: NA; size: NA; J: TRBJ2-1; V: TRBV7-7; DNA: TGTGCTAGCAGCTTTGGAGTGGGGGCCTACAATGAGCAGTTCTTC; CDR3: CASSFGVGAYNEQFF
D: TRBD2; size: NA; J: TRBJ2-1; V: TRBV9; DNA: TGTGCCAGCAGCCTTAGCGGGAGCTCCTACAATGAGCAGTTCTTC; CDR3: CASSLSGSSYNEQFF
D: TRBD2; size: NA; J: TRBJ2-1; V: TRBV11-3; DNA: TGTGCCAGCAGCCCCAATTCCGGGACTAGCAATGAGCAGTTCTTC; CDR3: CASSPNSGTSNEQFF
D: NA; size: NA; J: TRBJ2-1; V: TRBV10-3; DNA: TGTGCCATCAGTGAGTCAAGGACAGGGACGGGGAGGGATGAGCAGTTCTTC; CDR3: CAISESRTGTGRDEQFF
D: NA; size: NA; J: TRBJ2-5; V: TRBV9; DNA: TGTGCCAGCAGCGGATCGCGAGCGGAGGGACGGGAGACCCAGTACTTC; CDR3: CASSGSRAEGRETQYF
D: NA; size: NA; J: TRBJ2-7; V: TRBV6-5; DNA: TGTGCCAGCAGGGCGTTCGGCGAGCAGTACTTC; CDR3: CASRAFGEQYF
D: NA; size: NA; J: TRBJ2-7; V: TRBV7-2; DNA: TGTGCCAGCAGCTTAGGTCCAGCAGCCGTATCCGAGCAGTACTTC; CDR3: CASSLGPAAVSEQYF